This T cell receptor beta chain was documented in a study of T cell responses to AZD1222 COVID-19 vaccine. Whole-study context: Analyses pooled second doses at about 4 or about 12 weeks. Whole-study findings and limits: Among vaccine-associated CD4 TCRs, coverage spanned spike, with dominance at 160-218 and 743-854. A mostly white British donor set with more females was recruited, and clonal diversity was possibly underestimated. None of the repertoires were sampled until the peak T cell response had passed.

Germline CDR1 reads SGHTA; CDR2 reads FQGTGA. This CDR3 is 15 amino acids long. V gave up 1 base and J gave up 7 bases; unmatched junction bases: 7. On this clone: Its antigen remains unknown.

Profiling relied on immunoSEQ multiplex PCR, and the TCRdb table lists in-frame clones only, not all of them. The sample lists about 150,000 clones, roughly 90% seen once, with approximately 20% in the top ten. This receptor was identified in an adult in good health. The sample was peripheral blood, taken on day 0 of AZD1222 vaccination. The V and J genes are TRBV7-3 and TRBJ2-3, with TRBD1 matching 8 bases. CDR3 amino acids: CASSLISQGANTQYF. In DNA, the CDR3 is TGTGCCAGCAGCTTAATTTCCCAGGGGGCAAATACGCAGTATTTT. The full variable domain, in which reference TRBV7-3 and TRBJ2-3 provide the parts outside the CDR3, is GAGVSQTPSNKVTEKGKYVELRCDPISGHTALYWYRQSLGQGPEFLIYFQGTGAADDSGLPNDRFFAVRPEGSVSTLKIQRTERGDSAVYLCASSLISQGANTQYFGPGTRLTVL.